A selection of T cell receptor beta chains follows, all from one sample in a study of human CD8 memory T cell subsets. TCRdb reprocessed the 5' RACE reads; each CDR3 protein has one entry and no DNA is given. The table for this sample gives approximately 11,000 distinct CDR3 sequences. Input material: CD8+ T cells from PBMCs. All receptors derive from a human donor in good health. The CDR3 runs from the conserved cysteine through the conserved F or W. Each record gives: J gene, clone size, V gene, CDR3 protein. Some rows have no size entry. The others give once, few or many, or a class for an expanded clone.

TRBJ2-7	NA	TRBV20-1	CSAGGQWEQYF
TRBJ2-1	NA	TRBV2	CASSMRLAGYNEQFF
TRBJ2-7	NA	TRBV7-8	CASSSTPGTSGRIWLYEQYF
TRBJ2-1	NA	TRBV6-6	CASKWGDYNEQFF
TRBJ2-5	medium-sized	TRBV7-9	CASSLDLTDRTQETQYF
TRBJ2-7	medium-sized	TRBV2	CASRTMTGSYEQYF
TRBJ2-7	NA	TRBV6-2/TRBV6-3	CASSPSGYEQYF
TRBJ2-7	NA	TRBV12-3/TRBV12-4	CASSLAGGIEQYF
TRBJ2-1	NA	TRBV6-6	CASSYSGGSSYNEQFF
TRBJ2-7	NA	TRBV10-2	CASSGPGQGIYEQYF
TRBJ1-5	NA	TRBV21-1	CATDNNQPQHF
TRBJ1-1	medium-sized	TRBV28	CASSLVNTEAFF
TRBJ2-1	NA	TRBV27	CASSLSTGNNEQFF
TRBJ1-2	medium-sized	TRBV9	CASSAFLSGVDYTF
TRBJ1-2	NA	TRBV27	CASRGIDPGTTAWGYTF
TRBJ1-1	medium-sized	TRBV14	CASSHSDRSFTAFF
TRBJ2-7	NA	TRBV6-2/TRBV6-3	CASSSRLAGGPYEQYF
TRBJ2-1	NA	TRBV19	CASSSNPLAGAYNEQFF
TRBJ2-1	NA	TRBV27	CASSFGSSNEQFF